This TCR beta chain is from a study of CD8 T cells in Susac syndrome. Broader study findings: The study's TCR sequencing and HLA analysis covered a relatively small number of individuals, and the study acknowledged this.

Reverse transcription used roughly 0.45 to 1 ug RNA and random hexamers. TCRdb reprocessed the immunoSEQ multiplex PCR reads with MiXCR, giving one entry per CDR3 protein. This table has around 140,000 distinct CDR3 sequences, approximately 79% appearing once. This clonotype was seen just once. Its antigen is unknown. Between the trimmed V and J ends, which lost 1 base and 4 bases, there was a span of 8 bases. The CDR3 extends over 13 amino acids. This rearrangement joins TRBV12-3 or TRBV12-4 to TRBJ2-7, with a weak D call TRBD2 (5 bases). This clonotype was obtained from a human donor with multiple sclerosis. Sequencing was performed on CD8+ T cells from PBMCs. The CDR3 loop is CASSLGEGYEQYF. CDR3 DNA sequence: TGTGCCAGCAGTTTAGGAGAGGGTTACGAGCAGTACTTC.